The 5 T cell receptor beta chains listed next were all sequenced from one sample in a study of somatic mutations in cytotoxic T cells in rheumatoid arthritis. Data came from immunoSEQ multiplex PCR; TCRdb stores just in-frame clones and leaves some out. The sample consists of more than 20,000 clones, roughly 84% of them appearing once. Sequencing input: CD8+ T cells sorted from blood. These TCRs come from a woman aged 45-59 years in good health.

V and J are TRBV9 and TRBJ2-7, with 7 nucleotides matching TRBD2. CDR3 length: 15 amino acids. With V trimmed by 1 base and J by 0 bases, 4 bases remained unmatched. The germline gives CDR1 SGDLS, CDR2 YYNGEE. Here the CDR3 reads CASSVSGISSYEQYF. The CDR3 nucleotides read TGTGCCAGCAGCGTAAGCGGGATTAGCTCCTACGAGCAGTACTTC.

J is TRBJ2-7 and V is TRBV11-3, with 8 bases aligning to TRBD2. Germline V gene lookup returns CDR1 SGHNT and CDR2 YENEEA. With 5 bases clipped from V and 5 bases from J, the junction kept 14 bases outside the gene matches. The CDR3 extends over 16 amino acids. The chain's CDR3 is CASSLGSGGEVHEQYF. Here the CDR3 DNA reads TGTGCCAGCAGCCTTGGATCGGGGGGGGAGGTCCACGAGCAGTACTTC.

This chain links TRBV11-2 with TRBJ1-6, with unresolved D. Germline assignment: CDR1 SGHAT and CDR2 FQNNGV. Between the trimmed V and J ends, which lost 0 bases and 0 bases, there was a span of 9 bases. The CDR3 spans 17 residues. The CDR3 loop reads CASSLDPRSSYNSPLHF. The CDR3, as DNA: TGTGCCAGCAGCTTAGATCCAAGGAGCTCCTATAATTCACCCCTCCACTTT.

V usage is TRBV4-3 and J usage is TRBJ1-2; D is perhaps TRBD1 (5 bases). Trimming took off 4 bases at V and 3 bases at J, with 21 bases between the two ends. The CDR3 consists of 17 residues. Germline loops: CDR1 LGHNA, CDR2 YSLEER. CDR3 amino acids: CASSPQTLRGMDYGYTF. The CDR3 DNA is TGCGCCAGCAGCCCACAGACCCTGAGGGGTATGGACTATGGCTACACCTTC.

This rearrangement joins TRBV4-3 to TRBJ2-7; 7 bases line up with TRBD2. Germline loops: CDR1 LGHNA, CDR2 YSLEER. Trimming at V came to 1 base and at J to 2 bases, leaving 5 bases not matched to a gene. This CDR3 has 15 amino acids. The DNA for the CDR3 is TGCGCCAGCAGCCAAGCTGGGGGGGGGACCTACGAGCAGTACTTC. Translating it yields CASSQAGGGTYEQYF.